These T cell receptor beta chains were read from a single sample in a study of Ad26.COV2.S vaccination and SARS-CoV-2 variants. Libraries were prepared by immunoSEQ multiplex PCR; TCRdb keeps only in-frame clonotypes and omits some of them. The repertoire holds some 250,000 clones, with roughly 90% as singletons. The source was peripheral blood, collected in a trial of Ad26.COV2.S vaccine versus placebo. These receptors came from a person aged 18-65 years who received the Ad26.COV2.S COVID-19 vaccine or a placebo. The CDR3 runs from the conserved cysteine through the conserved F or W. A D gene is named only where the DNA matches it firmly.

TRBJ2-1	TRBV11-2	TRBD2	CASSLPGLAYNEQFF	TGTGCCAGCAGCCTCCCGGGACTAGCTTACAATGAGCAGTTCTTC
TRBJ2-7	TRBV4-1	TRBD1	CASSPTGGEQYF	TGCGCCAGCAGCCCCACAGGGGGCGAGCAGTACTTC
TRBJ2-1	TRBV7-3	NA	CASSTSANEQFF	TGTGCCAGCTCAACGAGTGCCAATGAGCAGTTCTTC
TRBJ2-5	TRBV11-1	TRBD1	CASSIPGQGTETQYF	TGTGCCAGCAGCATCCCGGGACAGGGGACAGAGACCCAGTACTTC
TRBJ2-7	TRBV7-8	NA	CASSLAGWAYEQYF	TGTGCCAGCAGCTTAGCGGGATGGGCCTACGAGCAGTACTTC
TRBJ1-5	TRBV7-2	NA	CASSFDGINQPQHF	TGTGCCAGCAGCTTTGATGGTATCAATCAGCCCCAGCATTTT
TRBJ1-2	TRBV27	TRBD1	CASSSLDRVYGYTF	TGTGCCAGCAGTTCCCTGGACAGGGTTTATGGCTACACCTTC
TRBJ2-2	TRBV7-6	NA	CASSARGPGELFF	TGTGCCAGCAGCGCCAGGGGACCCGGGGAGCTGTTTTTT
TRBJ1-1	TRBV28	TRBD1	CASSLGDRNTEAFF	TGTGCCAGCAGTTTAGGGGACAGGAACACTGAAGCTTTCTTT
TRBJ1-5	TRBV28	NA	CASSSHTGNSNQPQHF	TGTGCCAGCAGTTCTCATACAGGGAATAGCAATCAGCCCCAGCATTTT